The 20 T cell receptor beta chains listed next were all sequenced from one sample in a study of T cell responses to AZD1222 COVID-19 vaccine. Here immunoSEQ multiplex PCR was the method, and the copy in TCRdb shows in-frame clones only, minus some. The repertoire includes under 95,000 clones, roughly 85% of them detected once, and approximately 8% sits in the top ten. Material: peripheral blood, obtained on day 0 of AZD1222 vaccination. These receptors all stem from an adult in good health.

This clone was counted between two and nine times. The CDR3 DNA is TGTGCCAGCTCACCACCGGCAGGGGGGAACACTGAAGCTTTCTTT. Translation: CASSPPAGGNTEAFF. The J gene is TRBJ1-1, the V gene TRBV18; 7 bases align to TRBD1. Germline V gives CDR1 KGHSH, CDR2 LQKENI. Trimming cost V 0 bases and J 1 base; bases outside gene matches: 2. The CDR3 is 15 amino acids.

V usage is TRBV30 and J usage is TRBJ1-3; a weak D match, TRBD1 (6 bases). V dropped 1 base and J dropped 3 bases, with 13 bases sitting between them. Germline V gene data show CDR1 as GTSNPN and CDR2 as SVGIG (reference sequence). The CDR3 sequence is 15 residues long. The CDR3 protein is CAWSGVGGFGNTIYF. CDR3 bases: TGTGCCTGGAGTGGCGTCGGGGGCTTTGGAAACACCATATATTTT.

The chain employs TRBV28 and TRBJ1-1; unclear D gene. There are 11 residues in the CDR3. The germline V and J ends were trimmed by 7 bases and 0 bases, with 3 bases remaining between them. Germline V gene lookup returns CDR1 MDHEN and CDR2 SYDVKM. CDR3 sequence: CASTLNTEAFF. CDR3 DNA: TGTGCCAGCACATTGAACACTGAAGCTTTCTTT.

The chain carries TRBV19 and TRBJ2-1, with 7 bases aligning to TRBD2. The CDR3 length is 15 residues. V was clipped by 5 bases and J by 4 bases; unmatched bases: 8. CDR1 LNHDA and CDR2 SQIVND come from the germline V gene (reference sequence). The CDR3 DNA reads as TGTGCCAGTAGTCCGACTAGCCTCGGTTACAATGAGCAGTTCTTC. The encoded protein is CASSPTSLGYNEQFF.

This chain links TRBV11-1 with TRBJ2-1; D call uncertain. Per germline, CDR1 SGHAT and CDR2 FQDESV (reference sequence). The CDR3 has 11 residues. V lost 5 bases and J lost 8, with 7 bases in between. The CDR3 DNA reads TGTGCCAGCAGCAAGGATCATGAGCAGTTCTTC. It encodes CASSKDHEQFF.

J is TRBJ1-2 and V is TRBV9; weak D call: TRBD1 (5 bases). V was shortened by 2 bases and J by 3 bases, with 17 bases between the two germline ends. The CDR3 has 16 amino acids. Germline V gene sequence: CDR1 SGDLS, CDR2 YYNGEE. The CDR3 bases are TGTGCCAGCAGCGTTGGGGGAACGGCCACTGACTATGGCTACACCTTC. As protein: CASSVGGTATDYGYTF.

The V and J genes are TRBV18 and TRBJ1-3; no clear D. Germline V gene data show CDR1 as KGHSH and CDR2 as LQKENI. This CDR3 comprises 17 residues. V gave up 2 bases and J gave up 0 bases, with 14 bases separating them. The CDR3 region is CASSPRTPRSSGNTIYF. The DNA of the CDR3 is TGTGCCAGCTCACCAAGGACGCCCCGGAGCTCTGGAAACACCATATATTTT. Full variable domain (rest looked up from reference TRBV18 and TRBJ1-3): NAGVMQNPRHLVRRRGQEARLRCSPMKGHSHVYWYRQLPEEGLKFMVYLQKENIIDESGMPKERFSAEFPKEGPSILRIQQVVRGDSAAYFCASSPRTPRSSGNTIYFGEGSWLTVV.

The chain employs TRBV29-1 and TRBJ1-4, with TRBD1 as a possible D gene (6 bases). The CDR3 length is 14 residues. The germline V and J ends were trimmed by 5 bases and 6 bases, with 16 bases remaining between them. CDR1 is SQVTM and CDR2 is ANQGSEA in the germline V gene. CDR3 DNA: TGCAGCGTTAAAACAGGGCCTGGGGATGAAAAACTGTTTTTT. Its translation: CSVKTGPGDEKLFF.

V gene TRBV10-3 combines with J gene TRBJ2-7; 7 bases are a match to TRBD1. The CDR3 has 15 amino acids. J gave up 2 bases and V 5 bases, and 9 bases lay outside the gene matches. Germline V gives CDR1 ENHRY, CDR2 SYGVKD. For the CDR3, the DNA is TGTGCCATCAGTCTTCGGACAGGATCGACCTACGAGCAGTACTTC. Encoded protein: CAISLRTGSTYEQYF.

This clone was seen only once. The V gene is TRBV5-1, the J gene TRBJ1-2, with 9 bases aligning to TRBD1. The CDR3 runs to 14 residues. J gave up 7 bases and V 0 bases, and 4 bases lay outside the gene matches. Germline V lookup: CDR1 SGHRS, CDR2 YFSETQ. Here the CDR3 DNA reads TGCGCCAGCAGCTTGGAAAGACAGGGGGGTGGCTACACCTTC. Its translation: CASSLERQGGGYTF.

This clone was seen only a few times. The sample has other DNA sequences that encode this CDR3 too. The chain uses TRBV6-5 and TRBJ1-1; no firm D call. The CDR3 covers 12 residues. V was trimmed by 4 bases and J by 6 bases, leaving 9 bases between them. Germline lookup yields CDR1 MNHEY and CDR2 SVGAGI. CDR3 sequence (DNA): TGTGCCAGCAGTTTATCTGGGGCTGAAGCTTTCTTT. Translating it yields CASSLSGAEAFF.

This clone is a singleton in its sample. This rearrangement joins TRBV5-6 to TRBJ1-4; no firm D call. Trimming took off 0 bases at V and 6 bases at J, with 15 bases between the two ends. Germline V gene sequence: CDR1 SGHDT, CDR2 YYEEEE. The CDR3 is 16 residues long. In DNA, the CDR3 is TGTGCCAGCAGCTTGGCTTCGAGTCCACAGTATGAAAAACTGTTTTTT. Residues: CASSLASSPQYEKLFF.

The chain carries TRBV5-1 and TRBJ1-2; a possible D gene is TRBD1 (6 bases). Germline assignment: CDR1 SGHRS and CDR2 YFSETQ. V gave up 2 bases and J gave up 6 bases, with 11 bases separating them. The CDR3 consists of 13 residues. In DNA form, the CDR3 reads TGCGCCAGCAGCTTACAGGGTTTTGATGGCTACACCTTC. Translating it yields CASSLQGFDGYTF.

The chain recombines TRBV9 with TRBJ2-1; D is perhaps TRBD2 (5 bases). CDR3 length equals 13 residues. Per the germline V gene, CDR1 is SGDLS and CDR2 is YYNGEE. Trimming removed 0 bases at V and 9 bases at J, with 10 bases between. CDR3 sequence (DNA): TGTGCCAGCAGCGTAGCCACTAGATTTGAGCAGTTCTTC. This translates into CASSVATRFEQFF.

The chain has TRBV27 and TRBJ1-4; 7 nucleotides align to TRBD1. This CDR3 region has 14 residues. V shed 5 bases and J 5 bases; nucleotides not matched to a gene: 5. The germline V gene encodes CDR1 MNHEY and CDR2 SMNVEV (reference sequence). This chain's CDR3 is CASSPPGGNEKLFF. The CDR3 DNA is TGTGCCAGCAGTCCTCCAGGGGGGAATGAAAAACTGTTTTTT.

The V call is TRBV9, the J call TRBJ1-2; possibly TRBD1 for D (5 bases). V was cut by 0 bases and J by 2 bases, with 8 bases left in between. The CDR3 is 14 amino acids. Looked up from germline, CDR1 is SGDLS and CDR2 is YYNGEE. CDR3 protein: CASSVGGVNYGYTF. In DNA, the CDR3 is TGTGCCAGCAGCGTAGGGGGGGTAAACTATGGCTACACCTTC.

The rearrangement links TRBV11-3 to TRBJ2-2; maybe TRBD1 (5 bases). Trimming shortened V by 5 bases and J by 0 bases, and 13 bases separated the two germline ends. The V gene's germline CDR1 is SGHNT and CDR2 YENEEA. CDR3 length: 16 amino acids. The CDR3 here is CASSREGVANTGELFF. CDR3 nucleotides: TGTGCCAGCAGCAGAGAAGGGGTAGCGAACACCGGGGAGCTGTTTTTT. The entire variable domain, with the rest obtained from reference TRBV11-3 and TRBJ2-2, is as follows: EAGVVQSPRYKIIEKKQPVAFWCNPISGHNTLYWYLQNLGQGPELLIRYENEEAVDDSQLPKDRFSAERLKGVDSTLKIQPAELGDSAVYLCASSREGVANTGELFFGEGSRLTVL.

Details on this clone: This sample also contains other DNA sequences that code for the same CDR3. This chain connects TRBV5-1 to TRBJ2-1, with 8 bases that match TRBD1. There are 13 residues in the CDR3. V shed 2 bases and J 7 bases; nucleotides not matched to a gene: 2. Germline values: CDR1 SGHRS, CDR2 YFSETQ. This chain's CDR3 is CASSLDRGNEQFF. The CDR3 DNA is TGCGCCAGCAGCTTAGACAGGGGAAATGAGCAGTTCTTC.

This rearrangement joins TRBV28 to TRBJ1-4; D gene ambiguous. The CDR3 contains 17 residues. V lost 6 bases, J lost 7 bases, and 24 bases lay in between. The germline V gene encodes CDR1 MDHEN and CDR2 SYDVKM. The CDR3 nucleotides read TGTGCCAGCAGCGCTCAAGCCCCCTCAGTAGTGGGTGAAAAACTGTTTTTT. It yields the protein CASSAQAPSVVGEKLFF.

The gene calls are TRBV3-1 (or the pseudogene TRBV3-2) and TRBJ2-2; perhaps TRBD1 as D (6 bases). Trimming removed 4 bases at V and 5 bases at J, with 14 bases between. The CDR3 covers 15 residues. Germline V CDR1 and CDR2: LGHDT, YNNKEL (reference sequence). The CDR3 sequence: CASSPLTGQTGELFF. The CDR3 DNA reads TGTGCCAGCAGCCCCCTCACAGGGCAAACCGGGGAGCTGTTTTTT.